This T cell receptor (beta chain) appears in the sequencing data of a study of human T cells and chemical hapten exposure. Overall study context: The scalp of each patient received a weekly diphenylcyclopropenone dose for the full roughly 24-week study. Variation in per-sample TCR yields came mainly from small pooled library volume differences. Study results and caveats: Donors in the study had alopecia, meaning their immune response may differ from healthy people's.

This clonotype was picked up a small number of times. Its antigen is currently unknown. TCRdb re-called the RACE reads through MiXCR, storing one row per CDR3 protein. The sample records about 120,000 distinct CDR3 sequences, roughly 10% being singletons. V was clipped by 1 base and J by 5 bases; unmatched bases: 6. The CDR3 consists of 15 residues. As to time point: patch test 3, about 24 weeks after DPC sensitization. The treatment is: therapeutic diphenylcyclopropenone sensitization with weekly scalp DPC. The source material was whole blood, sampled in connection with sensitization to the hapten diphenylcyclopropenone (DPC). The V call is TRBV12-3 or TRBV12-4, the J call TRBJ2-3; 7 positions agree with TRBD2. The receptor was derived from a woman aged 50 to 60 with alopecia areata. Some clones in this sample may be carry-over from other donors' samples. The CDR3 here is CASSLVGGSRDTQYF. The CDR3 region has the DNA TGTGCCAGCAGTTTAGTGGGGGGGAGTCGAGATACGCAGTATTTT.